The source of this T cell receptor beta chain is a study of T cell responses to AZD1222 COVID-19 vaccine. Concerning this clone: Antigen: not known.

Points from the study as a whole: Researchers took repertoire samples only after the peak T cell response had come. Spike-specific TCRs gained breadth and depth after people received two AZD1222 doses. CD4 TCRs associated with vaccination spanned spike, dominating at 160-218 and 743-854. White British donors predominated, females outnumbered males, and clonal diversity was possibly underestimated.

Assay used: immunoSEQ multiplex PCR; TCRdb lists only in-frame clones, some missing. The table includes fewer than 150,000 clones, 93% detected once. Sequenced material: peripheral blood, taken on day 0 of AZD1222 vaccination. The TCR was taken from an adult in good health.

The CDR3 nucleotides read TGTGCCAGCAGCCCCCGGACAGGGGGGGAAACTAATGAAAAACTGTTTTTT. Translation gives CASSPRTGGETNEKLFF. The chain carries TRBV7-2 and TRBJ1-4; 10 nucleotides match TRBD1. The CDR3 sequence is 17 residues long. Germline CDR1 reads SGHTA; CDR2 reads FQGNSA. The trim removed 5 bases at V and 1 base at J, leaving 7 bases unmatched.